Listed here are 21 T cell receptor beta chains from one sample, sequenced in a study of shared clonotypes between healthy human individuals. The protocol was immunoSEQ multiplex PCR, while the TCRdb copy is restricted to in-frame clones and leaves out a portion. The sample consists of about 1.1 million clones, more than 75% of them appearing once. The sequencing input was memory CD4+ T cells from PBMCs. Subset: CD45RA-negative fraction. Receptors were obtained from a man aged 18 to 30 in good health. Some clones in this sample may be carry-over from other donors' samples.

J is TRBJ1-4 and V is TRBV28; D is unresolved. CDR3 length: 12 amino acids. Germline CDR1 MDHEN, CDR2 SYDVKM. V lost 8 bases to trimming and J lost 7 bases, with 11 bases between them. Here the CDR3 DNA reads TGTGCCAGCGGGTGGAAGGTTGAAAAACTGTTTTTT. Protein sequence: CASGWKVEKLFF.

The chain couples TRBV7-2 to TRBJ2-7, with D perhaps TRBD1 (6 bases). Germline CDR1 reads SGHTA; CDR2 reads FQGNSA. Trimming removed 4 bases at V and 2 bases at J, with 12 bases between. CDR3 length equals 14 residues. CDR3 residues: CASSYRTVTYEQYF. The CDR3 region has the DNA TGTGCCAGCAGCTACCGGACAGTGACCTACGAGCAGTACTTC. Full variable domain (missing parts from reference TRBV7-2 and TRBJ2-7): GAGVSQSPSNKVTEKGKDVELRCDPISGHTALYWYRQSLGQGLEFLIYFQGNSAPDKSGLPSDRFSAERTGGSVSTLTIQRTQQEDSAVYLCASSYRTVTYEQYFGPGTRLTVT.

Here the CDR3 reads CASSSALGDEQYF. The CDR3 DNA is TGTGCCAGCAGTTCGGCCCTAGGGGACGAGCAGTACTTC. This sequence joins TRBV6-5 and TRBJ2-7; D is perhaps TRBD1 (5 bases). V was cut by 4 bases and J by 5 bases, with 12 bases left in between. CDR1 MNHEY and CDR2 SVGAGI come from the germline V gene. This CDR3 has 13 amino acids.

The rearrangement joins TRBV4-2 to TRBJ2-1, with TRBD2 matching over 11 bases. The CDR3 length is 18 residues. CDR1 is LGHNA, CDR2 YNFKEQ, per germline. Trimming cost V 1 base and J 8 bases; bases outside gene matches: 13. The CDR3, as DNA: TGTGCCAGCAGCCAAGCTAGCGGGAGGAGGGGCGGTATCGATGAGCAGTTCTTC. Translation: CASSQASGRRGGIDEQFF.

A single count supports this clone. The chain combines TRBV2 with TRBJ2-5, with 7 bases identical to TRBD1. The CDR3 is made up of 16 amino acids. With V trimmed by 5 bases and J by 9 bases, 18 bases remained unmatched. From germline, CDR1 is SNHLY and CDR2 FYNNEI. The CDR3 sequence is CASSQNRQGNGESQYF. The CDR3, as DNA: TGTGCCAGCAGTCAGAATAGACAGGGTAATGGCGAGTCCCAGTACTTC.

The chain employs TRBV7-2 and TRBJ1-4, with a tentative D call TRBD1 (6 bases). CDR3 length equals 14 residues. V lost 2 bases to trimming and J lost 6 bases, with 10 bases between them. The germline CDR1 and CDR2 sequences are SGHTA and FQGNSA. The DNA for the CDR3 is TGTGCCAGCAGCTTACGGGGGCCCGATGAAAAACTGTTTTTT. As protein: CASSLRGPDEKLFF.

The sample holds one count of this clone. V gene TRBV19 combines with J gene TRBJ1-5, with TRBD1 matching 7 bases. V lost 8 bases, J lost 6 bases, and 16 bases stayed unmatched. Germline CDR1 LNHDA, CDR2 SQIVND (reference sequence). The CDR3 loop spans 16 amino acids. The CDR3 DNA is TGTGCCAGTCTGGGGCTAAACAGGGGTGGGATTCAGCCCCAGCATTTT. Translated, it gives CASLGLNRGGIQPQHF.

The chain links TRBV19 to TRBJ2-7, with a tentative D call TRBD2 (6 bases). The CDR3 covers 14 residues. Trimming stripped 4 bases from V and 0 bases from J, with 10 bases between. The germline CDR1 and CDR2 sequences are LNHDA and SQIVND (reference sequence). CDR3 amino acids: CASSRSTSSYEQYF. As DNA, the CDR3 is TGTGCCAGTAGTAGGTCGACTAGCTCCTACGAGCAGTACTTC.

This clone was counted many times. CDR3 DNA: TGTGCCAGCACCGACTATGGGGGCTACAATGAGCAGTTCTTC. Translation gives CASTDYGGYNEQFF. This rearrangement joins TRBV6-1 to TRBJ2-1; D is tentatively TRBD1 or TRBD2 (5 bases each). Per germline, CDR1 MNHNS and CDR2 SASEGT. This CDR3 has 14 amino acids. The V gene lost 7 bases and the J gene lost 3 bases, with 13 bases spanning the gap.

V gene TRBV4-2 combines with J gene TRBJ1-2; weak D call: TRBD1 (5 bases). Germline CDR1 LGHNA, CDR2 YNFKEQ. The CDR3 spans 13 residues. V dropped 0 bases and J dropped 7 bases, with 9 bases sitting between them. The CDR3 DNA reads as TGTGCCAGCAGCCAAGACAGGGAGGGTGGCTACACCTTC. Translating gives CASSQDREGGYTF.

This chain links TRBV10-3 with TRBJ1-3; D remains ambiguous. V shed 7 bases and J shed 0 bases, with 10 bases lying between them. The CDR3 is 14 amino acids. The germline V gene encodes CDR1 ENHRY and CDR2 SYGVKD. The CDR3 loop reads CAIKHVDSGNTIYF. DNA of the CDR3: TGTGCCATCAAACACGTAGACTCTGGAAACACCATATATTTT.

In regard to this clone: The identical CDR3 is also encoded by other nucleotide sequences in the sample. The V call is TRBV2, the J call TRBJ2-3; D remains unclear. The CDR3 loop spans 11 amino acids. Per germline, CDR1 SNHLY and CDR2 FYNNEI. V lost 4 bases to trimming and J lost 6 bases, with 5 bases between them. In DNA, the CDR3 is TGTGCCAGCAGTGTGGGCGATACGCAGTATTTT. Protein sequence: CASSVGDTQYF.

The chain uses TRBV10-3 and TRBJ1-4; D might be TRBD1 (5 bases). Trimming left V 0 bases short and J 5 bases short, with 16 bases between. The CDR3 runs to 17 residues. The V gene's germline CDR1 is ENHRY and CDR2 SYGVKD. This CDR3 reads CAISESGTSRGNEKLFF. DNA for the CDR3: TGTGCCATCAGTGAGTCGGGGACCTCTCGAGGGAATGAAAAACTGTTTTTT.

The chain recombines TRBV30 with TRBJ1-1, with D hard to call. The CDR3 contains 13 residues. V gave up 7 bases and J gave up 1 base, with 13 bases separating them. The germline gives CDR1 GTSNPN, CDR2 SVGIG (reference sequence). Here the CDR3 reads CASRHPPNTEAFF. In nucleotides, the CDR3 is TGTGCCTCAAGACACCCCCCGAACACTGAAGCTTTCTTT. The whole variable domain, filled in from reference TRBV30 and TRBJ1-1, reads SQTIHQWPATLVQPVGSPLSLECTVEGTSNPNLYWYRQAAGRGLQLLFYSVGIGQISSEVPQNLSASRPQDRQFILSSKKLLLSDSGFYLCASRHPPNTEAFFGQGTRLTVV.

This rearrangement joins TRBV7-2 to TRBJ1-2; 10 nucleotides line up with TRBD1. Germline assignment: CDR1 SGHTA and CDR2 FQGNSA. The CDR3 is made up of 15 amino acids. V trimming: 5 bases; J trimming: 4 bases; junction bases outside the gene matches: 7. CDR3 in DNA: TGTGCCAGCAGCGCCCGGACAGGGGGACCCTATGGCTACACCTTC. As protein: CASSARTGGPYGYTF.

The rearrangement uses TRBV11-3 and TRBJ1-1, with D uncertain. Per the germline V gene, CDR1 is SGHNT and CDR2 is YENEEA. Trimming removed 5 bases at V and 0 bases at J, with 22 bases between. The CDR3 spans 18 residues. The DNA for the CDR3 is TGTGCCAGCAGCCCGACTCACCTACGACGGAGCATGAACACTGAAGCTTTCTTT. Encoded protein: CASSPTHLRRSMNTEAFF.

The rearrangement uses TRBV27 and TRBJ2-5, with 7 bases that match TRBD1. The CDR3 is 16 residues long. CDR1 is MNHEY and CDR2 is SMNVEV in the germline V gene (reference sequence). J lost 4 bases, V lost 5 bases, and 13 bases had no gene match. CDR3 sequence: CASSGKTGSVSETQYF. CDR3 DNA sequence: TGTGCCAGCAGTGGGAAGACAGGGTCGGTTTCAGAGACCCAGTACTTC.

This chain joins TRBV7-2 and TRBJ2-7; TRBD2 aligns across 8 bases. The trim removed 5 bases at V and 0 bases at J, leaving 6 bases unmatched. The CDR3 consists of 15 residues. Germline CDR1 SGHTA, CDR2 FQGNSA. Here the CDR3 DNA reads TGTGCCAGCAGCCCAACTAGCGGTAGCTCCTACGAGCAGTACTTC. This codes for CASSPTSGSSYEQYF.

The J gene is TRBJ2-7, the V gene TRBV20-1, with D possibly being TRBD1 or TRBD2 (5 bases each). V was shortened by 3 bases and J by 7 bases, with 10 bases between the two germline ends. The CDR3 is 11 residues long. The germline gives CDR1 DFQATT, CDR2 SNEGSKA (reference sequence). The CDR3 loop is CSASKGREQYF. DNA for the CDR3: TGCAGTGCTAGCAAGGGGAGAGAGCAGTACTTC.

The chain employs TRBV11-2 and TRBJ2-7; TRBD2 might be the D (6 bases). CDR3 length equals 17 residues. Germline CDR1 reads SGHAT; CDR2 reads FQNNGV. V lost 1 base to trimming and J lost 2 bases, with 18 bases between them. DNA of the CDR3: TGTGCCAGCAGCTTAGGGCTCCGGGACTGGGAGACCTACGAGCAGTACTTC. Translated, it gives CASSLGLRDWETYEQYF.

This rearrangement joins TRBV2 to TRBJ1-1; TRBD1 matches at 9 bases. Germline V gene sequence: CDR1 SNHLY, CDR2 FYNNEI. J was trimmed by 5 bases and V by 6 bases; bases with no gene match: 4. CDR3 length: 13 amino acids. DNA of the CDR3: TGTGCCAGCAGACGGACAGGGGAAACTGAAGCTTTCTTT. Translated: CASRRTGETEAFF.